The following is a T cell receptor (beta chain) sequence with its context. The clone's antigen remains unknown. No quality values exist for individual bases; no much larger clone is one base distant. Participants in the prospective study were aged roughly 18 to 100 years, lived in 24 United States geographic areas, and enrolled through a virtual design. In the prospective study, cohorts were assigned on the basis of participant-reported clinical history obtained from a screening survey and a study questionnaire. ImmuneRACE Cohort 3 recovered participants were defined by two consecutive negative NP/OP PCR tests, healthcare professional clearance, or symptom resolution. Each participant in the prospective study had whole blood, serum and a nasopharyngeal or oropharyngeal swab collected by mobile phlebotomists. Over an approximately 2-month period, participants in the prospective study had the option of providing additional blood draws and questionnaires. Before DNA extraction, prospective study blood samples were shipped either frozen or at room temperature.

This sample is drawn from a study of blood T cell repertoires in COVID-19 (dated by TCRdb to the early 2020s). Describing the broader study: Collaborator samples came from the United States, Italy and Spain and covered acute and convalescent phases of COVID-19. The material from the prospective study consisted of cDNA or gDNA derived from T cells, B-cell-depleted T cells, or PBMCs. The dataset comprised deeply sampled blood TCRbeta repertoires from subjects exposed to, actively infected with, or recovered from COVID-19. The repertoires were made available in a free public database intended to serve as a resource for research on the immune response to SARS-CoV-2. The samples were drawn from two sources: the first 160 participants of the ongoing ImmuneRACE study, and 950 to 1,500 subjects contributed by 6 global collaborators. The sample metadata nearly always contained a de-identified subject ID, COVID-19 status, age in years and sex. Where available, HLA class I and class II types were obtained from metadata supplied by the sample provider rather than from assay-based typing. Findings and caveats that apply to the study as a whole: The quantity of clinical and demographic metadata differed by source and by participant and was supplied without curation.

CDR1 LNHDA and CDR2 SQIVND are derived from the germline V gene (reference sequence). The CDR3 has 21 amino acids, counting the end cysteine and phenylalanine. This entry keeps only the CDR3 DNA: 63 bases, framed from base 1. Trimming takes 8 bases off V and 2 bases off J; junction bases not matched to a gene: 19. TCRbeta CDR3 regions were amplified from genomic DNA using the immunoSEQ Assay, a bias-controlled multiplex PCR. Per the original workflow: Nucleated cell counts per sample were estimated from amplification of reference gene primers within the assay. Sequence reads were collapsed and filtered to measure the absolute abundance of every unique TCRbeta CDR3 rearrangement. For each sample, productive Simpson clonality was calculated as the square root of Simpson's diversity index over productive rearrangements. Held by TCRdb, this immuneACCESS table contains in-frame sequences only and omits some clones. Under half of the omission traces to an unresolved V gene where checked; the cause of the rest is unknown. Clonal size and the V and J genes are those of that table, whereas D and trimming came from the DNA. The sample includes 130,000 to 150,000 clones, with around 86% observed a single time. Jointly, the top ten make up roughly 10% of the sample.

This chain joins TRBV19 to TRBJ2-2; 14 junctional bases match TRBD2. The TCR was taken from a man aged 60 to 75 who had recovered from COVID-19. Sequenced material: PBMCs or T cells enriched from blood (not recorded which). The DNA is as follows: TGTGCCAGTTTTCCCCCTCCGGGACTAGCGGGAGATGAGATAAACACCGGGGAGCTGTTTTTT. The resulting protein is CASFPPPGLAGDEINTGELFF. This CDR3, with the reference TRBV19 and TRBJ2-2 proteins standing in past its ends, gives the full variable domain DGGITQSPKYLFRKEGQNVTLSCEQNLNHDAMYWYRQDPGQGLRLIYYSQIVNDFQKGDIAEGYSVSREKKESFPLTVTSAQKNPTAFYLCASFPPPGLAGDEINTGELFFGEGSRLTVL.